This T cell receptor (beta chain) is drawn from a study of response to subunit inactivated influenza vaccine. The sample holds many counts of this clonotype. Looked up from germline, CDR1 is SGHTA and CDR2 is FQGNSA. CDR3 length: 13 amino acids. V was trimmed by 1 base and J by 5 bases, leaving 7 bases between them. TCRdb re-called the RT-PCR reads with MiXCR, one entry per CDR3 protein. The table has about 540,000 distinct CDR3 sequences, roughly 23% seen once; the top ten hold under 3.5%. This sample was shared with a second study, whose subject was T cells expressing NK-cell markers. That paper states: 5'RACE template switching with UMIs generated TCR beta cDNA.

The source is a man between 50 and 59 years old who received an inactivated influenza vaccine. The sample here was CD4+ T cells sorted from PBMCs, taken 12 days after vaccination. The chain is built from TRBV7-2 and TRBJ2-3; no reliable D call. The CDR3 reads CASSLGLGDTQYF. The CDR3 DNA sequence: TGTGCCAGCAGCTTAGGGCTGGGAGATACGCAGTATTTT.